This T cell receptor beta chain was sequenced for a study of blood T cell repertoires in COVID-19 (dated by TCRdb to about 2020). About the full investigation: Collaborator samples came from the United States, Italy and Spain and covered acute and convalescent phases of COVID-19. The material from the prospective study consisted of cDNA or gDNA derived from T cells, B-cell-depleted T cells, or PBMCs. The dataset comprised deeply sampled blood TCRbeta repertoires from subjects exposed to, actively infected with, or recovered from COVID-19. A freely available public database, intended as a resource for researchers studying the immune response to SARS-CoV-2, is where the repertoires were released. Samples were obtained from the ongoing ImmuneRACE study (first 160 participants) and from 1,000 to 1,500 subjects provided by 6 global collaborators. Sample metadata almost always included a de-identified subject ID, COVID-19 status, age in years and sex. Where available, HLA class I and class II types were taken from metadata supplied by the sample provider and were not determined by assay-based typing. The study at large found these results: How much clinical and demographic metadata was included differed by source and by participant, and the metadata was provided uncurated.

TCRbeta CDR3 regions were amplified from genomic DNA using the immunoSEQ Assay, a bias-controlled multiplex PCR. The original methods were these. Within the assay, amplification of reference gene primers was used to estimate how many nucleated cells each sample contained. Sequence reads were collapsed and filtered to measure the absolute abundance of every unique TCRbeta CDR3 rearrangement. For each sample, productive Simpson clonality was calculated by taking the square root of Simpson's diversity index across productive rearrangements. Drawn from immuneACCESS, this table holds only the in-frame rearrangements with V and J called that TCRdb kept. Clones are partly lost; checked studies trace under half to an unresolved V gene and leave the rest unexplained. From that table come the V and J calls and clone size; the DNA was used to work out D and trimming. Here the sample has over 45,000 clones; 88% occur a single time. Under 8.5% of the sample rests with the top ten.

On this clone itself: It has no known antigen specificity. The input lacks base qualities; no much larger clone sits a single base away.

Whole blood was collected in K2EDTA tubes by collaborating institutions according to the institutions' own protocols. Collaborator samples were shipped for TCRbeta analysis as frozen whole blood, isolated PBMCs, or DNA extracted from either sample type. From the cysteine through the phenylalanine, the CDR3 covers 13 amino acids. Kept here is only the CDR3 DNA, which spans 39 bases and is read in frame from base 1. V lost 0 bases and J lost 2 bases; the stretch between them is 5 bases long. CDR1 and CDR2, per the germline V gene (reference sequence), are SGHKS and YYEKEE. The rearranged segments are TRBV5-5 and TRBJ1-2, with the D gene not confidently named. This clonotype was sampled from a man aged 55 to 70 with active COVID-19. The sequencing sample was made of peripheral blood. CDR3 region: CASSLDGNYGYTF. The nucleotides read TGTGCCAGCAGCTTGGACGGGAACTATGGCTACACCTTC.